This entry features one T cell receptor beta chain sequence. What it recognizes is unknown. Reasons for excluding patients were uncontrolled infection, other autoimmune disease, pregnancy or lactation. The V gene end was trimmed by 6 bases and the J gene end by 5 bases; junction bases not matched to a gene: 10. In germline, CDR1 is DFQATT, CDR2 SNEGSKA (reference sequence). The CDR3 is 14 residues long. This sample is drawn from a study of T cells in Graves' hyperthyroidism and ophthalmopathy. From RNA transcripts, TCR beta CDR3 regions were amplified. Using the HTBI primer set, a first-round RT-PCR was run on the TCR CDR3. TCRdb redid the calling of the multiplex PCR reads with MiXCR, one entry per CDR3 protein. Altogether under 300,000 distinct CDR3 sequences are present, about 25% being singletons, with the ten largest covering about 25%. General observations from the study: In the analysis, a 13 V-J model separated ophthalmopathy from stable hyperthyroidism.

The V and J genes are TRBV20-1 and TRBJ2-5, with 9 nucleotides matching TRBD2. The sequence came from a middle-aged man with Graves' hyperthyroidism that later progressed to Graves' ophthalmopathy. The sample consisted of blood. The CDR3 region is CSATPGLARETQYF. DNA of the CDR3: TGCAGTGCCACGCCGGGACTAGCAAGGGAGACCCAGTACTTC.